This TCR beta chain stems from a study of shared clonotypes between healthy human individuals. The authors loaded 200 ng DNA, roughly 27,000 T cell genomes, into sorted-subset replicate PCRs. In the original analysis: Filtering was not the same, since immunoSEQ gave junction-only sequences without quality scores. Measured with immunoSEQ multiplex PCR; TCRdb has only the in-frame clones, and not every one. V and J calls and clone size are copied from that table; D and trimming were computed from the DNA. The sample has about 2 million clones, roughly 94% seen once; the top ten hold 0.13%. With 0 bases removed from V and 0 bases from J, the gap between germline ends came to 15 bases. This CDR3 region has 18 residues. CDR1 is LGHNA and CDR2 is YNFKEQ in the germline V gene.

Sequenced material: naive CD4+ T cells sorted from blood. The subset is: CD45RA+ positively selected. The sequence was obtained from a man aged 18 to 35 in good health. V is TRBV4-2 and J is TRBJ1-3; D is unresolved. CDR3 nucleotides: TGTGCCAGCAGCCAAGATCGGTCAGGTGCGTCCTCTGGAAACACCATATATTTT. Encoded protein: CASSQDRSGASSGNTIYF.